These T cell receptor beta chains were read from a single sample in a study of shared clonotypes between healthy human individuals. Only in-frame clones appear in the TCRdb table, and some are missing; sequencing was by immunoSEQ multiplex PCR. The sample lists roughly 2.1 million clones; under 95% were seen once. Sequencing was carried out using naive CD8+ T cells from PBMCs. The receptors come from a man younger than 35 in good health. Some clones in this sample may be carry-over from other donors' samples. Each CDR3 is given with its conserved first and last residue. A D gene is named only where the DNA matches it firmly. Expanded clones get a size class; other rows say once, few or many, or leave the size out.

j_call v_call clone_size d_call cdr3_nt cdr3_aa
TRBJ2-2 TRBV15 . TRBD2 TGTGCCACCCGAGTAGCGGGAGAGGGTCGGGAGCTGTTTTTT CATRVAGEGRELFF
TRBJ2-7 TRBV7-3 . . TGTGCCAGCAGTCCGGCGGTAGGGGGCTACGAGCAGTACTTC CASSPAVGGYEQYF
TRBJ2-7 TRBV7-6 . . TGTGCCAGCAGCTTAGGGGACACGACCTACGAGCAGTACTTC CASSLGDTTYEQYF
TRBJ1-5 TRBV21-1 . . TGTGCCAGCAGCAGACTTCCCGGGAACGGATGCTTCAATCAGCCCCAGCATTTT CASSRLPGNGCFNQPQHF
TRBJ2-3 TRBV28 . TRBD2 TGTGCCAGCAGACTAGGGACTAGCGAAAGCACAGATACGCAGTATTTT CASRLGTSESTDTQYF
TRBJ2-5 TRBV13 . . TGTGCCAGCAGCTCCCGTAGGGAGACCCAGTACTTC CASSSRRETQYF
TRBJ1-5 TRBV20-1 few . TGCAGTGTAGGAAGGTACCAGCCCCAGCATTTT CSVGRYQPQHF
TRBJ1-1 TRBV5-5 . TRBD1 TGTGCCAGCAGCCGATTACTTGGACAGGGGGCTGAAGCTTTCTTT CASSRLLGQGAEAFF
TRBJ2-7 TRBV27 once . TGTGCCAGCAGTCCCCCGGGACAACTATACGAGCAGTACTTC CASSPPGQLYEQYF
TRBJ1-5 TRBV6-6 . TRBD1 TGTGCCAGCAGTTACCGGACAGGGAATAGCAATCAGCCCCAGCATTTT CASSYRTGNSNQPQHF
TRBJ2-1 TRBV6-5 . . TGTGCCAGCAGTTACGTGGGGGAGTTCTACAATGAGCAGTTCTTC CASSYVGEFYNEQFF
TRBJ2-7 TRBV4-2 . . TGTGCCAGCAGCCAAACAGGCTCCTACGAGCAGTACTTC CASSQTGSYEQYF
TRBJ2-7 TRBV9 . . TGTGCCAGCAGTCCCCTAGAGCTAGGCTACGAGCAGTACTTC CASSPLELGYEQYF
TRBJ2-7 TRBV2 . TRBD1 TGTGCCAGCAGTGAGGGACAGGGGCGCGAGCAGTACTTC CASSEGQGREQYF
TRBJ2-7 TRBV14 . . TGTGCCAGCAGCCAGGTCCCGGGACGTGGGACTTCGTTGTCCTACGAGCAGTACTTC CASSQVPGRGTSLSYEQYF
TRBJ2-1 TRBV7-9 . TRBD1 TGTGCCAGCAGCAGACCGGGACAGGGACTCGGTGAGCAGTTCTTC CASSRPGQGLGEQFF
TRBJ1-5 TRBV27 . TRBD1 TGTGCCAGCACCCTGACAGGGTTTGGCAATCAGCCCCAGCATTTT CASTLTGFGNQPQHF
TRBJ2-7 TRBV7-9 . . TGTGCCAGCAGCTTGGACACCTCCTACGAGCAGTACTTC CASSLDTSYEQYF
TRBJ1-1 TRBV19 . . TGTGCCAGTAGTATAGGGAGGCAGGTGACCGTGAACACTGAAGCTTTCTTT CASSIGRQVTVNTEAFF
TRBJ2-1 TRBV6-6 . . TGTGCCAGCAGTTACTCTTCGGGAGTGGCCTACAATGAGCAGTTCTTC CASSYSSGVAYNEQFF
TRBJ1-4 TRBV2 . TRBD1 TGTGCCAGCAGTGACCCGGGACAGATTAATGAAAAACTGTTTTTT CASSDPGQINEKLFF
TRBJ2-7 TRBV28 . . TGTGCCAGCAGCCCGGAACCGTATCACCGGCAGACGGAGGTCTCCTACGAGCAGTACTTC CASSPEPYHRQTEVSYEQYF
TRBJ1-4 TRBV27 . . TGTGCCAGCAGTTCCGACCCGGTCGGGGCAGATGAAAAACTGTTTTTT CASSSDPVGADEKLFF
TRBJ1-2 TRBV19 . . TGTGCCAGTAGTATGAAGACAGCTTATGGCTACACCTTC CASSMKTAYGYTF
TRBJ2-5 TRBV11-2 . . TGTGCCAGCAGCTTAGATTGGTCCTTCGCTCAAGAGACCCAGTACTTC CASSLDWSFAQETQYF
TRBJ2-2 TRBV25-1 . . TGTGCCAGCACTGAAAGGGGAGCCGGGGAGCTGTTTTTT CASTERGAGELFF
TRBJ1-1 TRBV27 once TRBD1 TGTGCCAGCAGTCAGGACAGGGTGGCTTTCTTT CASSQDRVAFF
TRBJ2-3 TRBV20-1 . TRBD2 TGCTACGCCGGGAGGGCCCATACGCAGTATTTT CYAGRAHTQYF
TRBJ2-3 TRBV28 . TRBD2 TGTGCCAGCAGTTTGCTCGGAAGGACTAGCGGAATCACAGATACGCAGTATTTT CASSLLGRTSGITDTQYF
TRBJ2-5 TRBV4-3 . . TGCGCCAGCAGCCAAGCGGTTGCGGAGACCCAGTACTTC CASSQAVAETQYF
TRBJ2-3 TRBV7-3 . . TGTGCCAGCAGCTCACCTCAACGTTTGAGAGGGAGCACAGATACGCAGTATTTT CASSSPQRLRGSTDTQYF
TRBJ2-1 TRBV27 . . TGTGCCAGCAGTTTGATGGCCTTAAAGGGCAATGAGCAGTTCTTC CASSLMALKGNEQFF
TRBJ2-1 TRBV27 . TRBD2 TGTGCCAGCAGTTTCCGTGGACTAGCGGGTGCGCAAAATGAGCAGTTCTTC CASSFRGLAGAQNEQFF
TRBJ2-2 TRBV27 . TRBD2 TGTGCCAGCATGTTGTTTGGGGAGGGCGGGGAGCTGTTTTTT CASMLFGEGGELFF
TRBJ2-1 TRBV7-3 . TRBD2 TGTGCCAGCAGCTTAAGACTAGCCCTTCACGATGAGCAGTTCTTC CASSLRLALHDEQFF
TRBJ2-7 TRBV5-1 . . TGCGCCAGCAGCTTGACAACCAGGGCGGGTTACGAGCAGTACTTC CASSLTTRAGYEQYF
TRBJ2-4 TRBV6-1 . . TGTGCCAGCAGTGAAGGCAAGGTGAGGACCAAAAACATTCAGTACTTC CASSEGKVRTKNIQYF
TRBJ1-1 TRBV5-1 . . TGCGCCAGCAGCTTCCGAGGGAACACTGAAGCTTTCTTT CASSFRGNTEAFF
TRBJ2-7 TRBV7-2 . TRBD2 TGTGCCAGCAGCTTTTACACGACTAGCGGGAGCTCCTACGAGCAGTACTTC CASSFYTTSGSSYEQYF
TRBJ2-5 TRBV13 once . TGTGCCAGCAGCTTGGGACTGACCCGCGGTGAGACCCAGTACTTC CASSLGLTRGETQYF
TRBJ1-1 TRBV28 . . TGTGCCAGCAGTTACGGCACTGAAGCTTTCTTT CASSYGTEAFF
TRBJ2-2 TRBV4-3 . TRBD1 TGCGCCAGCAGCCAAGTCCGAGTTGGACAGGGTGAAACCGGGGAGCTGTTTTTT CASSQVRVGQGETGELFF
TRBJ2-1 TRBV2 . . TGTGCCAGCAAAGACAGGCTGTCCTACAATGAGCAGTTCTTC CASKDRLSYNEQFF
TRBJ1-3 TRBV19 . . TGTGCCAGTAGTTTTCTCCCAGGGGCTCCAGGAAACACCATATATTTT CASSFLPGAPGNTIYF
TRBJ2-7 TRBV5-6 . TRBD2 TGTGCCAGCAGCTTCGGGGGGGATTTCTCCTACGAGCAGTACTTC CASSFGGDFSYEQYF
TRBJ2-1 TRBV28 . . TGTGCCAGCAGTTTCATCTCCCTTCGGTCGGTCGCCGAGATTAACAATGAGCAGTTCTTC CASSFISLRSVAEINNEQFF